A selection of T cell receptor beta chains follows, all from one sample in a study of vaccination effects on CD4 cells after COVID-19. The method was immunoSEQ multiplex PCR; TCRdb's version includes in-frame clones alone and lacks a portion of them. The sample carries some 15,000 clones, 76% recorded once. Their specific antigens are unknown. The sample here was CD4+ T cells from PBMCs cultured with HCoV-229E spike peptides, taken before COVID-19 vaccination. Receptors were obtained from a human donor who received a COVID-19 vaccine. CDR3s include the opening cysteine and the closing phenylalanine or tryptophan. A D gene is named only where the DNA matches it firmly. Clone size is shown for a subset of rows, as once, few, many or a class of expanded clone.

abundance | j_gene | v_gene | d_gene | CDR3nt | CDR3aa
NA | TRBJ1-6 | TRBV28 | NA | TGTGCCAGCAGCCCCCGGGGCCTCTCCTATAATTCACCCCTCCACTTT | CASSPRGLSYNSPLHF
NA | TRBJ2-4 | TRBV5-6 | TRBD1 | TGTGCCAGCGGTCGACAGGGGGAAAACATTCAGTACTTC | CASGRQGENIQYF
NA | TRBJ1-2 | TRBV2 | TRBD1 | TGTGCCATCAGGGGGACAGGGAAGGGCTATGGCTACACCTTC | CAIRGTGKGYGYTF
NA | TRBJ1-1 | TRBV10-3 | TRBD1 | TGTGCCATCAGTACCGGGACAGGGACGTCTGAAGCTTTCTTT | CAISTGTGTSEAFF
NA | TRBJ2-1 | TRBV28 | TRBD2 | TGTGCCAGCAGTTCCGGACTAGCGGGAATCAATGAGCAGTTCTTC | CASSSGLAGINEQFF
NA | TRBJ1-6 | TRBV6-6 | NA | TGTGCCAGCAGTCTTGTTAATTCACCCCTCCACTTT | CASSLVNSPLHF
NA | TRBJ1-3 | TRBV9 | TRBD1 | TGTGCCAGCAGCGTAAGGCCGGGACAGGGGTTTTACTCTGGAAACACCATATATTTT | CASSVRPGQGFYSGNTIYF
NA | TRBJ2-2 | TRBV5-4 | NA | TGTGCCAGCAGCACGGGGAGGGGGCGTAACACCGGGGAGCTGTTTTTT | CASSTGRGRNTGELFF
NA | TRBJ2-1 | TRBV5-1 | NA | TGCGCCAGCAGCTTGAATCCGACAGACAAGTTCTTC | CASSLNPTDKFF
NA | TRBJ2-7 | TRBV5-1 | NA | TGCGCCAGCAGCTTGCCAGTACCCTACGAGCAGTACTTC | CASSLPVPYEQYF
NA | TRBJ1-5 | TRBV4-1 | NA | TGCGCCAGCAGCCAAGAAAAGTTGATCGGCAATCAGCCCCAGCATTTT | CASSQEKLIGNQPQHF
NA | TRBJ1-3 | TRBV7-2 | TRBD1 | TGTGCCAGCAGGTCCCGGGACAGGGGAAACACCATATATTTT | CASRSRDRGNTIYF
NA | TRBJ2-7 | TRBV6-5 | NA | TGTGCCAGCAGGTACAGGGCCCTAGCCTACGAGCAGTACTTC | CASRYRALAYEQYF
NA | TRBJ2-3 | TRBV19 | NA | TGTGCCAGTAGTATAGTTGGGGCAGATACGCAGTATTTT | CASSIVGADTQYF
once | TRBJ2-5 | TRBV30 | TRBD1 | TGTGCCTGGAGTGTATGGACAGGGGGAATAAATTGGCAAGAGACCCAGTACTTC | CAWSVWTGGINWQETQYF
NA | TRBJ1-5 | TRBV5-5 | NA | TGTGCCAGCAGCTTGGGCGGGGGGCTAAGGCAGCCCCAGCATTTT | CASSLGGGLRQPQHF
once | TRBJ2-3 | TRBV19 | TRBD2 | TGTGCCAGTAGTAGAGAGGGACTAGCGGGGGCCACAGATACGCAGTATTTT | CASSREGLAGATDTQYF
NA | TRBJ1-2 | TRBV19 | TRBD1 | TGTGCCAGTAGTAGAAGACAGGGAGAGGGCTACACCTTC | CASSRRQGEGYTF
NA | TRBJ1-1 | TRBV3-1/TRBV3-2 | NA | TGTGCCAGCAGCTCCCCGGGGGGGGCGAACACTGAAGCTTTCTTT | CASSSPGGANTEAFF
NA | TRBJ1-1 | TRBV11-2 | NA | TGTGCCAGCAGCTTAGACGGGTACGCTGAAGCTTTCTTT | CASSLDGYAEAFF
NA | TRBJ1-3 | TRBV12-3/TRBV12-4 | TRBD1 | TGTGCCAGCAGCCGACAGGGAGGCACCATATATTTT | CASSRQGGTIYF
NA | TRBJ1-2 | TRBV5-5 | NA | TGTGCCAGCAGCCCGGCGGGAACTAACTATGGCTACACCTTC | CASSPAGTNYGYTF
NA | TRBJ1-2 | TRBV3-1/TRBV3-2 | NA | TGTGCCAGCAGCCAAGAGAGGAGGGGACAAGGCTATGGCTACACCTTC | CASSQERRGQGYGYTF
few | TRBJ2-1 | TRBV24-1 | TRBD2 | TGTGCCACCAGCGGGACTAGCGGGTTATTGAGCTCCTACAATGAGCAGTTCTTC | CATSGTSGLLSSYNEQFF
few | TRBJ1-4 | TRBV7-2 | NA | TGTGCCAGCAGCCGGTGGGAGACAGCGAATGAAAAACTGTTTTTT | CASSRWETANEKLFF
NA | TRBJ1-1 | TRBV23-1 | NA | TGCGCCAGCAGTCACATGGCTGCAACCCTGAACACTGAAGCTTTCTTT | CASSHMAATLNTEAFF
NA | TRBJ1-1 | TRBV2 | TRBD1 | TGTGCCAGCAGCGGACAGGGAAGGAAAGCTTTCTTT | CASSGQGRKAFF
NA | TRBJ2-5 | TRBV5-4 | NA | TGTGCCAGCAGCTCACAGGGTTATCAAGAGACCCAGTACTTC | CASSSQGYQETQYF
NA | TRBJ1-5 | TRBV27 | TRBD1 | TGTGCCAGCAGACGACAGGGGCAACATCAGCCCCAGCATTTT | CASRRQGQHQPQHF
NA | TRBJ1-5 | TRBV18 | TRBD1 | TGTGCCAGCTCACTTGATCGGGGGGGGACAGCACTAAATCAGCCCCAGCATTTT | CASSLDRGGTALNQPQHF
NA | TRBJ2-2 | TRBV6-1 | TRBD2 | TGTGCCAGCAGTGGCGAAGCGGGGGGACTTACCGGGGAGCTGTTTTTT | CASSGEAGGLTGELFF
few | TRBJ2-7 | TRBV6-5 | TRBD1 | TGTGCCAGCAGTCAGGGACAGCTCGACTACGAGCAGTACTTC | CASSQGQLDYEQYF
NA | TRBJ2-5 | TRBV27 | NA | TGTGCCAGCAGTGTAAGGTCCCCGCTCCTCCTGCAAGAGACCCAGTACTTC | CASSVRSPLLLQETQYF
NA | TRBJ2-7 | TRBV5-5 | NA | TGTGCCAGCCTAAGGACACCGGAGAGTTACGAGCAGTACTTC | CASLRTPESYEQYF
NA | TRBJ2-1 | TRBV3-1/TRBV3-2 | TRBD1 | TGTGCCAGCAGCCTGATCCGGGACAGATTAGACAATGAGCAGTTCTTC | CASSLIRDRLDNEQFF
few | TRBJ2-2 | TRBV9 | NA | TGTGCCAGCTCTTTATCCGGGCCACATAACACCGGGGAGCTGTTTTTT | CASSLSGPHNTGELFF
NA | TRBJ1-2 | TRBV5-4 | NA | TGTGCCAGCAGCCCCGGGTCCGGGGAGGTGGATGGCTACACCTTC | CASSPGSGEVDGYTF
few | TRBJ2-7 | TRBV7-2 | TRBD1 | TGTGCCAGCAGCTTAGGACAGGGAGCCTACGAGCAGTACTTC | CASSLGQGAYEQYF
few | TRBJ1-6 | TRBV5-6 | NA | TGTGCCAGCAGCCGTGGGGTTTACAACTCTCCCCTCCACTTT | CASSRGVYNSPLHF
NA | TRBJ2-7 | TRBV2 | NA | TGTGCCAGCAGTGAGGCACGGCTCCCGTCCTACGAGCAGTACTTC | CASSEARLPSYEQYF
once | TRBJ2-3 | TRBV30 | NA | TGTGCCTGGAGTGGGCAGGGTCGTACAGATACGCAGTATTTT | CAWSGQGRTDTQYF
NA | TRBJ1-2 | TRBV27 | NA | TGTGCCAGCAGTTTATCCGTCCGGGGAGCTAACTATGGCTACACCTTC | CASSLSVRGANYGYTF
NA | TRBJ1-1 | TRBV6-6 | TRBD1 | TGTGCCAGCAGCGACAGGGGGCTCGGAGCGAACACTGAAGCTTTCTTT | CASSDRGLGANTEAFF
NA | TRBJ2-6 | TRBV29-1 | NA | TGCAGCGCGAATGTCGGGGCCAACGTCCTGACTTTC | CSANVGANVLTF
NA | TRBJ2-7 | TRBV2 | TRBD2 | TGTGCCAGCAGAGCTAGCGGGAGGTTCAACTACGAGCAGTACTTC | CASRASGRFNYEQYF
NA | TRBJ1-1 | TRBV6-5 | NA | TGTGCCAGCATCGGGCTCCTGAACACTGAAGCTTTCTTT | CASIGLLNTEAFF
NA | TRBJ1-2 | TRBV28 | NA | TGTGCCAGCACCCTGGGGGAGAACTATGGCTACACCTTC | CASTLGENYGYTF
NA | TRBJ1-5 | TRBV5-5 | TRBD1 | TGTGCCAGCAGCTTGGCAGGGGGATTAGATCAGCCCCAGCATTTT | CASSLAGGLDQPQHF
NA | TRBJ2-2 | TRBV18 | TRBD2 | TGTGCCAGCTCCCTAGACACCGGGACTAGGCTGTTTTTT | CASSLDTGTRLFF
NA | TRBJ2-2 | TRBV5-1 | TRBD1 | TGCGCCAGCAGCTTCGAGGGGGCCGCCGGGGAGCTGTTTTTT | CASSFEGAAGELFF
NA | TRBJ1-1 | TRBV5-1 | NA | TGCGCCAGCAGCTTGTCTAGCCAGGCGAACACTGAAGCTTTCTTT | CASSLSSQANTEAFF
NA | TRBJ1-4 | TRBV6-5 | NA | TGTGCCAGCCAAAGGGGATGGGGGGCTGGCGAAAAACTGTTTTTT | CASQRGWGAGEKLFF
NA | TRBJ2-7 | TRBV13 | NA | TGTGCCAGCAGCTACGAGGGGCACCGCGAGCAGTACTTC | CASSYEGHREQYF
NA | TRBJ1-1 | TRBV6-5 | NA | TGTGCCAGCAGTTACCACCCCGGGGAGGTAAACACTGAAGCTTTCTTT | CASSYHPGEVNTEAFF